The 18 T cell receptor beta chains reported below all come from one sample, sequenced in a study of CD8 T cells in Susac syndrome. Reverse transcription used roughly 0.5 to 1 ug RNA and random hexamers. Using its own MiXCR run on the immunoSEQ multiplex PCR reads, TCRdb lists one record per CDR3 protein. The repertoire holds 180,000 or so distinct CDR3 sequences, with about 93% as singletons. The sample comprised CD4+ T cells from PBMCs. These receptors all stem from a human donor in good health.

J is TRBJ2-1 and V is TRBV7-9, with 7 positions matching TRBD1. The V gene's germline CDR1 is SEHNR and CDR2 FQNEAQ (reference sequence). The CDR3 has 14 amino acids. Germline trimming cut 2 bases from V and 8 bases from J; bases unmatched to any gene: 6. The CDR3 loop is CASSLSLGGDEQFF. The CDR3 region has the DNA TGTGCCAGCAGCTTATCGCTAGGGGGCGATGAGCAGTTCTTC.

The chain recombines TRBV6-5 with TRBJ2-6; maybe TRBD1 (6 bases). Trimming removed 2 bases at V and 4 bases at J, with 15 bases between. The germline CDR1 and CDR2 sequences are MNHEY and SVGAGI. The CDR3 covers 17 residues. The CDR3 protein is CASSYDGGASGANVLTF. The CDR3 region has the DNA TGTGCCAGCAGTTACGATGGGGGCGCGTCGGGGGCCAACGTCCTGACTTTC.

This sequence joins TRBV11-2 and TRBJ1-6; D remains ambiguous. CDR3 length: 12 amino acids. Trimming left V 6 bases short and J 7 bases short, with 7 bases between. Germline CDR1 is SGHAT and CDR2 is FQNNGV. DNA for the CDR3: TGTGCCAGCAGGCGTGGGAATTCACCCCTCCACTTT. This encodes CASRRGNSPLHF.

The chain is built from TRBV4-1 and TRBJ2-7; either TRBD1 or TRBD2 may fit D (5 bases each). Germline V gene sequence: CDR1 MGHRA, CDR2 YSYEKL. This CDR3 has 14 amino acids. Deletions cut 4 bases from V and 0 bases from J, with 10 bases between. CDR3 in amino acids: CASSRDPSSYEQYF. CDR3 nucleotide sequence: TGCGCCAGCAGCCGGGACCCCAGCTCCTACGAGCAGTACTTC.

The chain links TRBV3-1 to TRBJ1-2; D remains ambiguous. The CDR3 is made up of 15 amino acids. CDR1 and CDR2 (germline): LGHDT, YNNKEL (reference sequence). V lost 1 base, J lost 2 bases, and 11 bases lay in between. The CDR3 DNA follows: TGTGCCAGCAGCCAAGGAGGTCCAGCGAACTATGGCTACACCTTC. Translation: CASSQGGPANYGYTF. The whole variable domain, remainder taken from reference TRBV3-1 and TRBJ1-2, is DTAVSQTPKYLVTQMGNDKSIKCEQNLGHDTMYWYKQDSKKFLKIMFSYNNKELIINETVPNRFSPKSPDKAHLNLHINSLELGDSAVYFCASSQGGPANYGYTFGSGTRLTVV.

Remarks on this clonotype: A read error may account for a junction end that differs from germline. The CDR3 protein is CASSLASGRSVF. CDR3 sequence (DNA): TGTGCCAGCAGCTTAGCTTCCGGTAGGTCGGTCTTC. This chain uses TRBV11-2 with TRBJ2-1, with unresolved D. The CDR3 spans 12 residues. Germline loops: CDR1 SGHAT, CDR2 FQNNGV. The full variable domain, with the rest looked up from reference TRBV11-2 and TRBJ2-1, is EAGVAQSPRYKIIEKRQSVAFWCNPISGHATLYWYQQILGQGPKLLIQFQNNGVVDDSQLPKDRFSAERLKGVDSTLKIQPAKLEDSAVYLCASSLASGRSVFGPGTRLTVL.

V and J are TRBV12-3 or TRBV12-4 and TRBJ2-5; D gene uncertain. The CDR3 is made up of 14 amino acids. The V end was cut by 8 bases, the J end by 3 bases, with 16 bases between. The CDR3 protein is CASGTPGAEETQYF. The CDR3 nucleotides are TGTGCCAGCGGTACTCCGGGCGCCGAAGAGACCCAGTACTTC.

This rearrangement joins TRBV5-1 to TRBJ2-6; tentatively, D is TRBD1 or TRBD2 (6 bases each). This CDR3 is 16 amino acids long. Germline CDR1 and CDR2: SGHRS and YFSETQ. V lost 4 bases to trimming and J lost 1 base, with 12 bases between them. The CDR3 loop is CASSPEGTSGANVLTF. CDR3 sequence (DNA): TGCGCCAGCAGCCCGGAGGGGACATCTGGGGCCAACGTCCTGACTTTC. The full variable domain, rest sourced from reference TRBV5-1 and TRBJ2-6, is KAGVTQTPRYLIKTRGQQVTLSCSPISGHRSVSWYQQTPGQGLQFLFEYFSETQRNKGNFPGRFSGRQFSNSRSEMNVSTLELGDSALYLCASSPEGTSGANVLTFGAGSRLTVL.

The rearrangement joins TRBV20-1 to TRBJ2-7; D gene unclear. V lost 5 bases to trimming and J lost 5 bases, with 7 bases between them. The CDR3 is made up of 10 amino acids. From germline, CDR1 is DFQATT and CDR2 SNEGSKA (reference sequence). Here the CDR3 DNA reads TGCAGTGCTGGTGGGGACGAGCAGTACTTC. This gives the protein CSAGGDEQYF.

The J gene is TRBJ2-1, the V gene TRBV5-1, with D possibly being TRBD2 (6 bases). Germline CDR1 SGHRS, CDR2 YFSETQ. The CDR3 spans 16 residues. The V end was cut by 0 bases, the J end by 3 bases, with 13 bases between. CDR3 sequence reads: CASSLAGTDLYNEQFF. The CDR3 DNA is TGCGCCAGCAGCTTGGCCGGGACTGACCTCTACAATGAGCAGTTCTTC.

This chain links TRBV28 with TRBJ2-4; unclear D gene. Trimming stripped 8 bases from V and 1 base from J, with 9 bases between. This CDR3 spans 13 amino acids. CDR1 and CDR2 from the germline V gene are MDHEN and SYDVKM. CDR3 loop: CASGEGAKNIQYF. The CDR3, as DNA: TGTGCCAGCGGGGAAGGTGCCAAAAACATTCAGTACTTC.

This clonotype was observed a few times. CDR3 region: CASSQDGQGNSPLHF. As DNA, the CDR3 is TGTGCCAGCAGCCAAGATGGGCAGGGGAATTCACCCCTCCACTTT. The V gene is TRBV3-1, the J gene TRBJ1-6; TRBD1 is a possible D gene (6 bases). This CDR3 has 15 residues. Germline CDR1 reads LGHDT; CDR2 reads YNNKEL (reference sequence). The V and J ends lost 0 bases and 7 bases respectively, with 10 bases between them.

The J gene is TRBJ2-1, the V gene TRBV30; maybe TRBD2 (5 bases). The CDR3 has 15 amino acids. The germline V and J ends were trimmed by 0 bases and 2 bases, with 11 bases remaining between them. Germline V lookup: CDR1 GTSNPN, CDR2 SVGIG (reference sequence). The CDR3 bases are TGTGCCTGGAGTGTACCTAGCACTCCCTACAATGAGCAGTTCTTC. This codes for CAWSVPSTPYNEQFF.

The chain combines TRBV29-1 with TRBJ2-5; 8 nucleotides align to TRBD2. Germline V gene data show CDR1 as SQVTM and CDR2 as ANQGSEA. J lost 2 bases, V lost 7 bases, and 3 bases had no gene match. The CDR3 loop spans 12 amino acids. This chain's CDR3 is CSASSGQETQYF. DNA for the CDR3: TGCAGCGCGTCTAGCGGGCAAGAGACCCAGTACTTC. Using reference TRBV29-1 and TRBJ2-5 for the parts outside the CDR3, the full variable domain is SAVISQKPSRDICQRGTSLTIQCQVDSQVTMMFWYRQQPGQSLTLIATANQGSEATYESGFVIDKFPISRPNLTFSTLTVSNMSPEDSSIYLCSASSGQETQYFGPGTRLLVL.

The chain has TRBV9 and TRBJ2-1; D is undetermined. The V end lost 0 bases, the J end lost 6 bases, and 10 bases lay between the germline ends. This CDR3 contains 14 residues. Germline V gene sequence: CDR1 SGDLS, CDR2 YYNGEE. The CDR3 DNA reads TGTGCCAGCAGCGTAGCCCCCCTTACCAATGAGCAGTTCTTC. It yields the protein CASSVAPLTNEQFF.

This chain connects TRBV29-1 to TRBJ1-2; tentatively, D is TRBD1 (5 bases). Germline V gives CDR1 SQVTM, CDR2 ANQGSEA. This CDR3 has 15 amino acids. Trimming removed 3 bases from V and 1 base from J, with 15 bases in between. The DNA of the CDR3 is TGCAGCGTTGAGAAGCACAGGCCCTTTAACTATGGCTACACCTTC. It translates to CSVEKHRPFNYGYTF.

The genes are TRBV4-3 and TRBJ1-3, with D possibly matching TRBD1 (5 bases). Germline CDR1 LGHNA, CDR2 YSLEER. The CDR3 runs to 15 residues. With 0 bases removed from V and 2 bases from J, the gap between germline ends came to 8 bases. The CDR3 is CASSQDLQAGNTIYF. DNA for the CDR3: TGCGCCAGCAGCCAAGATTTACAGGCTGGAAACACCATATATTTT.

The chain employs TRBV2 and TRBJ1-1; no definite D call. Trimming left V 6 bases short and J 2 bases short, with 13 bases between. The CDR3 has 14 residues. Germline V gives CDR1 SNHLY, CDR2 FYNNEI. CDR3 residues: CASRQWRENTEAFF. CDR3 bases: TGTGCCAGCAGACAATGGAGGGAAAACACTGAAGCTTTCTTT. Full variable domain (outside the CDR3, taken from reference TRBV2 and TRBJ1-1): EPEVTQTPSHQVTQMGQEVILRCVPISNHLYFYWYRQILGQKVEFLVSFYNNEISEKSEIFDDQFSVERPDGSNFTLKIRSTKLEDSAMYFCASRQWRENTEAFFGQGTRLTVV.